Detailed here is one T cell receptor (beta chain). The antigen is not known. There are 16 residues in the CDR3. After removal of 1 base from V and 3 bases from J, the junction contained 8 bases not matched to a gene. Per germline, CDR1 SNHLY and CDR2 FYNNEI. This entry is derived from a study of shared clonotypes between healthy human individuals. Genomic DNA belonging to each subset was distributed in equal measure over several immunoSEQ plates. Authors' processing steps: Sequence data from immunoSEQ were junction-only and lacked quality scores; consequently, filtering differed. Clones were read by immunoSEQ multiplex PCR, and TCRdb kept only the in-frame ones, dropping some. V and J calls and clone size come straight from that table; D and trimming were deduced from the DNA. The table lists roughly 770,000 clones, about 96% of them singletons. Overall study findings and caveats: Generation probabilities of non-shared clonotypes were lower (relative to those shared by all four donors). Although depth was large, rarefaction showed that sequencing of the sorted subsets was incomplete.

CD45RO negativity and positive selection for CCR7 defined naive CD8 cells, a population that excluded terminally differentiated effector memory CD45RA+ cells. The sample was naive CD8+ T cells sorted from blood. The V and J genes are TRBV2 and TRBJ2-7; 8 bases are a match to TRBD2. This receptor was obtained from a young man in good health. CDR3 protein: CASSEGVGTSLYEQYF. The CDR3 DNA is TGTGCCAGCAGTGAAGGAGTTGGGACTAGTCTCTACGAGCAGTACTTC.